In its sample, the clone carrying this TCR beta chain was seen a few times. No antigen is known for it. The CDR3 is made up of 14 amino acids. Germline assignment: CDR1 SEHNR and CDR2 FQNEAQ (reference sequence). Trimming took 6 bases from V and 0 from J, leaving 12 bases between them. The time point was: sample taken at primary tumor resection. TCRs were sequenced from unsorted whole RNA of tumor, nontumor lung or PBMC. This specimen comes from a study of spatial heterogeneity in lung cancer. The wider study: Consistent detection of more beta-chain than alpha-chain sequences was observed. Each distinct TCR and UMI combination averaged more than ten appearances in raw reads.

TCRdb re-called the 5' RACE reads with MiXCR, one entry per CDR3 protein. The sample has some 4,700 distinct CDR3 sequences, around 4% seen once; the top ten hold about 20%. Study-wide points: The study found that expanded intratumoral alpha and beta TCR counts tracked tumor mutation counts.

Sequencing used lung tumor tissue, obtained at surgery. This sequence originates from a female donor with early-stage non-small cell lung cancer. This rearrangement joins TRBV7-9 to TRBJ2-7; D may match TRBD1 or TRBD2 (5 bases each). Here the CDR3 reads CASSPGPNSYEQYF. CDR3 in DNA: TGTGCCAGCAGTCCGGGACCGAACTCCTACGAGCAGTACTTC.